These 21 T cell receptor beta chains share one sample of origin, sequenced in a study of cytomegalovirus exposure and HLA in healthy donors. With 60 Vbeta and 13 Jbeta primers, the PCR was carried out. TCRdb keeps only in-frame clones here, not all; method: immunoSEQ multiplex PCR. The table lists under 200,000 clones, around 68% of them singletons, with less than 1.5% in the top ten. Sequencing was done on a sample of PBMCs. Receptors originate from a man in his fifties in good health and CMV-seronegative.

There are a few counts of this clone. V and J are TRBV29-1 and TRBJ2-3; D may be TRBD2 (7 bases). V gave up 3 bases and J gave up 0 bases, with 13 bases separating them. The germline gives CDR1 SQVTM, CDR2 ANQGSEA. The CDR3 spans 15 residues. As DNA, the CDR3 is TGCAGCGTTGATAAGGGGGGGACTAGCACAGATACGCAGTATTTT. Translation gives CSVDKGGTSTDTQYF.

V is TRBV7-2 and J is TRBJ2-5; 8 positions agree with TRBD2. Losses at the gene ends were 8 bases for V and 5 bases for J; bases not matched to a gene: 10. This CDR3 is 14 amino acids long. Germline V gives CDR1 SGHTA, CDR2 FQGNSA. CDR3 nucleotide sequence: TGTGCCAGCGGTTCACGGGGGGGCGGGGAGACCCAGTACTTC. Its protein is CASGSRGGGETQYF.

The rearrangement uses TRBV7-3 and TRBJ1-2; TRBD1 matches 7 bases. CDR1 SGHTA and CDR2 FQGTGA come from the germline V gene. V lost 3 bases and J lost 2; bases outside the gene matches: 0. The CDR3 totals 13 residues. The CDR3 DNA follows: TGTGCCAGCAGCTTGGGACAGAACTATGGCTACACCTTC. Translating gives CASSLGQNYGYTF.

The chain joins TRBV5-1 to TRBJ2-2, with 8 nucleotides matching TRBD2. V gave up 3 bases and J gave up 2 bases; unmatched junction bases: 6. CDR3 length: 16 amino acids. Germline V lookup: CDR1 SGHRS, CDR2 YFSETQ. CDR3 sequence: CASSSLGGANTGELFF. CDR3 DNA: TGCGCCAGCAGCTCCCTCGGGGGGGCCAACACCGGGGAGCTGTTTTTT.

This clone was counted a few times. This chain uses TRBV5-1 with TRBJ2-7; 8 bases map to TRBD2. Losses at the gene ends were 0 bases for V and 2 bases for J; bases not matched to a gene: 4. This CDR3 is 15 amino acids long. Germline loops: CDR1 SGHRS, CDR2 YFSETQ. The CDR3 sequence is CASSLVAGGPYEQYF. The CDR3 DNA sequence: TGCGCCAGCAGCTTGGTGGCGGGGGGCCCCTACGAGCAGTACTTC.

The chain couples TRBV6-5 to TRBJ1-3; D not certain. This CDR3 comprises 14 residues. Germline values: CDR1 MNHEY, CDR2 SVGAGI. V lost 2 bases and J lost 0, with 5 bases in between. DNA of the CDR3: TGTGCCAGCAGTTACGCGGTCTCTGGAAACACCATATATTTT. Translation gives CASSYAVSGNTIYF.

The chain links TRBV18 to TRBJ2-2, with D maybe TRBD2 (5 bases). Germline V gene lookup returns CDR1 KGHSH and CDR2 LQKENI. Trimming shortened V by 3 bases and J by 7 bases, and 9 bases separated the two germline ends. The CDR3 extends over 13 amino acids. Written as DNA, the CDR3 is TGTGCCAGCTCACCGGACTTAATCGGGGAGCTGTTTTTT. It encodes CASSPDLIGELFF.

This clone showed up just once. The chain uses TRBV28 and TRBJ1-5; 9 bases are shared with TRBD1. The V gene's germline CDR1 is MDHEN and CDR2 SYDVKM. With V trimmed by 5 bases and J by 5 bases, 7 bases remained unmatched. The CDR3 sequence is 15 residues long. The CDR3 loop is CASSRDREGDQPQHF. The DNA for the CDR3 is TGTGCCAGCAGTCGGGACAGGGAAGGAGATCAGCCCCAGCATTTT.

This clone occurred a few times. The rearrangement uses TRBV21-1 and TRBJ2-6; the table's D gene call, TRBD1, was not cross checked with the DNA. TRBV21-1 is an annotated pseudogene. There are 16 residues in the CDR3. The CDR3 loop reads CASSPDRGQGANVLTF. The CDR3 DNA is TGTGCCAGCAGCCCGGACAGGGGGCAAGGGGCCAACGTCCTGACTTTC.

The chain combines TRBV6-5 with TRBJ1-4, with a tentative D call TRBD1 (6 bases). The CDR3 is 13 amino acids. The germline CDR1 and CDR2 sequences are MNHEY and SVGAGI. Deletions cut 6 bases from V and 3 bases from J, with 8 bases between. CDR3 in amino acids: CASRQGANEKLFF. The CDR3 nucleotides read TGTGCCAGCAGACAGGGTGCTAATGAAAAACTGTTTTTT.

This clone was recorded once. V and J are TRBV5-4 and TRBJ1-4; D not certain. The CDR3 has 13 amino acids. Trimming took off 3 bases at V and 8 bases at J, with 11 bases between the two ends. Germline V gene lookup returns CDR1 SGHNT and CDR2 YYREEE (reference sequence). The CDR3 reads CASSSKREEKLFF. The CDR3 DNA sequence: TGTGCCAGCAGCTCTAAAAGGGAGGAAAAACTGTTTTTT.

This clone has more than one count but fewer than ten. The rearrangement joins TRBV9 to TRBJ1-1, with a possible D match to TRBD1 (6 bases). Germline V CDR1 and CDR2: SGDLS, YYNGEE. Trimming took off 4 bases at V and 4 bases at J, with 29 bases between the two ends. This CDR3 is built from 19 residues. The CDR3 coding sequence is TGTGCCAGCAGCCCACGGGACCCAGGGGCCCATCCCGCGGGCACTGAAGCTTTCTTT. The encoded protein is CASSPRDPGAHPAGTEAFF.

For the CDR3, the DNA is TGTGCCAGCAGCTTAGCGGAGGGGATCCGTGGCTACACCTTC. Translating it yields CASSLAEGIRGYTF. V and J are TRBV7-2 and TRBJ1-2, with D tentatively TRBD1 (5 bases). Germline V gene data show CDR1 as SGHTA and CDR2 as FQGNSA. V was shortened by 0 bases and J by 7 bases, with 12 bases between the two germline ends. The CDR3 is 14 amino acids.

Only a few counts were recorded for this clone. The chain combines TRBV29-1 with TRBJ2-1; D might be TRBD1 (6 bases). The CDR3 loop spans 14 amino acids. Trimming took 3 bases from V and 6 from J, leaving 15 bases between them. Looked up from germline, CDR1 is SQVTM and CDR2 is ANQGSEA. The CDR3 reads CSVDPSLGGNEQFF. CDR3 nucleotide sequence: TGCAGCGTTGACCCCTCCCTAGGGGGCAATGAGCAGTTCTTC.

The rearrangement joins TRBV5-1 to TRBJ2-5, with 8 bases aligning to TRBD1. J gave up 5 bases and V 4 bases, and 13 bases lay outside the gene matches. From germline, CDR1 is SGHRS and CDR2 YFSETQ. This CDR3 has 16 residues. The CDR3 coding sequence is TGCGCCAGCAGCATACTGATCGACAGGGGTGGTGAGACCCAGTACTTC. Amino acid sequence: CASSILIDRGGETQYF.

This rearrangement joins TRBV6-6 to TRBJ2-7, with TRBD2 as a possible D gene (5 bases). CDR3 size: 13 residues. CDR1 and CDR2 from the germline V gene are MNHNY and SVGAGI (reference sequence). With 4 bases removed from V and 6 bases from J, the gap between germline ends came to 13 bases. CDR3 sequence (DNA): TGTGCCAGCAGTTTCCTTGAGGGTTCCGAGCAGTACTTC. Encoded protein: CASSFLEGSEQYF.

The rearrangement uses TRBV28 and TRBJ1-6, with 7 bases identical to TRBD1. The V gene's germline CDR1 is MDHEN and CDR2 SYDVKM. This CDR3 contains 15 residues. After removal of 7 bases from V and 4 bases from J, the junction contained 7 bases not matched to a gene. CDR3: CASKLQGTYNSPLHF. The CDR3 nucleotides are TGTGCCAGCAAACTACAGGGGACTTATAATTCACCCCTCCACTTT.

V is TRBV7-2 and J is TRBJ2-2; D perhaps matches TRBD1 (6 bases). This CDR3 comprises 15 residues. Germline V CDR1 and CDR2: SGHTA, FQGNSA. The germline V and J ends were trimmed by 5 bases and 5 bases, with 15 bases remaining between them. The CDR3 here is CASSPQAGDTGELFF. The CDR3 DNA reads as TGTGCCAGCAGCCCCCAGGCAGGGGATACCGGGGAGCTGTTTTTT.

This clone was observed a single time. The rearrangement joins TRBV2 to TRBJ1-4, with 7 nucleotides matching TRBD1. Trimming took 5 bases from V and 8 from J; bases not matched to a gene: 8. This CDR3 has 14 residues. Per germline, CDR1 SNHLY and CDR2 FYNNEI. The CDR3 DNA is TGTGCCAGCAGTTCAACAGGGGTCGGGGAAAAACTGTTTTTT. Translating it yields CASSSTGVGEKLFF.

The rearrangement joins TRBV5-6 to TRBJ1-6; TRBD1 matches at 7 bases. Germline CDR1 reads SGHDT; CDR2 reads YYEEEE. CDR3 length equals 14 residues. The junction had 2 bases not matched to a gene; V was cut back by 4 bases and J by 4 bases. For the CDR3, the DNA is TGTGCCAGCAGCGCGGGACAGTATAATTCACCCCTCCACTTT. Encoded protein: CASSAGQYNSPLHF. Supplemented by reference TRBV5-6 and TRBJ1-6, the full variable domain reads DAGVTQSPTHLIKTRGQQVTLRCSPKSGHDTVSWYQQALGQGPQFIFQYYEEEERQRGNFPDRFSGHQFPNYSSELNVNALLLGDSALYLCASSAGQYNSPLHFGNGTRLTVT.

This clone occurred many times. The chain recombines TRBV2 with TRBJ1-1; possibly TRBD1 for D (6 bases). The CDR3 spans 11 residues. Germline loops: CDR1 SNHLY, CDR2 FYNNEI. Trimming pared 9 bases from V and 2 bases from J, leaving 7 bases between. The CDR3 here is CARQGNTEAFF. CDR3 DNA: TGTGCCAGACAGGGTAACACTGAAGCTTTCTTT.